The next 22 T cell receptor beta chains were all read from a single sample in a study of blood T cells in healthy people across ages. Using a J-beta primer mix together with a sample-barcoded 5' primer, a second PCR was run for roughly 6 to 12 cycles. TCRdb reprocessed the 5' RACE reads with MiXCR, giving one entry per CDR3 protein. The table has 700,000 or so distinct CDR3 sequences, about 43% seen once; the top ten hold around 32%. The sample was blood. The receptors stem from a man older than 75 in good health.

This chain joins TRBV7-3 and TRBJ2-1; possibly TRBD1 for D (5 bases). V was clipped by 9 bases and J by 9 bases, with 18 bases between them. Looked up from germline, CDR1 is SGHTA and CDR2 is FQGTGA. This CDR3 has 13 residues. CDR3 in DNA: TGTGCCAGGACAGAGTCAGGGCCGGCTGAGCAGTTCTTC. Translating it yields CARTESGPAEQFF. The full variable domain, its missing parts supplied by reference TRBV7-3 and TRBJ2-1, is GAGVSQTPSNKVTEKGKYVELRCDPISGHTALYWYRQSLGQGPEFLIYFQGTGAADDSGLPNDRFFAVRPEGSVSTLKIQRTERGDSAVYLCARTESGPAEQFFGPGTRLTVL.

The chain carries TRBV7-9 and TRBJ2-5, with unresolved D. Germline assignment: CDR1 SEHNR and CDR2 FQNEAQ (reference sequence). CDR3 length: 14 amino acids. Trimming left V 1 base short and J 5 bases short, with 11 bases between. The CDR3 region is CASSLVRREETQYF. In DNA, the CDR3 is TGTGCCAGCAGCTTAGTAAGGAGAGAGGAGACCCAGTACTTC.

On this clonotype itself: A read error may account for a junction end that differs from germline. The chain recombines TRBV2 with TRBJ2-1; D gene unclear. Germline CDR1 SNHLY, CDR2 FYNNEI. This CDR3 is 12 amino acids long. The CDR3 is CASSERANERFF. CDR3 nucleotides: TGTGCCAGCAGTGAAAGGGCCAACGAGCGGTTCTTC.

Only one count was recorded for this clonotype. The chain joins TRBV14 to TRBJ2-3, with 10 bases aligning to TRBD2. The CDR3 has 15 amino acids. Trimming at V came to 6 bases and at J to 2 bases, leaving 5 bases not matched to a gene. Germline CDR1 is SGHDN and CDR2 is FVKESK. The CDR3 DNA is TGTGCCAGCAGACCACTAGCGGGGACCACAGATACGCAGTATTTT. Translation: CASRPLAGTTDTQYF.

A single count supports this clonotype. At one boundary the junction diverges from the germline segment, which might be a read error. The genes are TRBV6-6 and TRBJ2-3; D remains ambiguous. The CDR3 contains 16 residues. Germline V gene data show CDR1 as MNHNY and CDR2 as SVGAGI (reference sequence). The CDR3 sequence: CAGRNRKGRNTDTQYF. DNA for the CDR3: TGTGCCGGCAGGAACCGGAAGGGCCGGAACACAGATACGCAGTATTTT.

V is TRBV2 and J is TRBJ2-1; 8 bases map to TRBD1. The V gene end was trimmed by 1 base and the J gene end by 6 bases; junction bases not matched to a gene: 2. CDR3 length: 14 residues. Looked up from germline, CDR1 is SNHLY and CDR2 is FYNNEI. Written as DNA, the CDR3 is TGTGCCAGCAGTGAAGACGACAGGGGCAATGAGCAGTTCTTC. This sequence encodes CASSEDDRGNEQFF.

This clonotype has more than one count but fewer than ten. The genes are TRBV6-1 and TRBJ2-1; D remains unclear. There are 13 residues in the CDR3. The germline gives CDR1 MNHNS, CDR2 SASEGT. Trimming cost V 2 bases and J 6 bases, with 8 bases left between them. The CDR3 DNA follows: TGTGCCAGCAGTGAAACCAGATTCAATGAGCAGTTCTTC. This encodes CASSETRFNEQFF.

This rearrangement joins TRBV4-3 to TRBJ2-5; D not certain. The CDR3 covers 13 residues. V lost 1 base and J lost 11, with 14 bases in between. Germline-derived CDR1 and CDR2 are LGHNA and YSLEER. This chain's CDR3 is CASSQVAVDEQYF. Written as DNA, the CDR3 is TGCGCCAGCAGCCAAGTTGCTGTGGATGAGCAGTACTTC.

Of note for this clonotype: At one of its ends the junction is not consistent with the germline gene, which may arise from a read error. The V gene is TRBV11-2, the J gene TRBJ2-1; a possible D gene is TRBD2 (5 bases). The CDR3 length is 16 residues. CDR1 and CDR2 from the germline V gene are SGHAT and FQNNGV. The CDR3 region has the DNA TGTGCCAGCAGCTTAGGACCGATACTAGGTGAGAATGAGCAGTTCTTT. Protein product: CASSLGPILGENEQFF.

The chain uses TRBV6-2 or TRBV6-3 and TRBJ2-5; no firm D call. The CDR3 contains 12 residues. Germline V gene sequence: CDR1 MNHEY, CDR2 SVGEGT. V lost 6 bases and J lost 5, with 10 bases in between. The CDR3 DNA follows: TGTGCCAGCAGCCCAGGTTGGGAGACCCAGTACTTC. It translates to CASSPGWETQYF.

V usage is TRBV20-1 and J usage is TRBJ2-1; 8 nucleotides line up with TRBD2. The CDR3 is 18 residues long. J gave up 2 bases and V 1 base, and 13 bases lay outside the gene matches. Per the germline V gene, CDR1 is DFQATT and CDR2 is SNEGSKA (reference sequence). The chain's CDR3 is CSARVVNGWRGAYNEQFF. The CDR3 nucleotides read TGCAGTGCTAGAGTCGTTAATGGGTGGCGGGGGGCCTACAATGAGCAGTTCTTC.

The chain joins TRBV20-1 to TRBJ2-1, with D possibly matching TRBD1 (6 bases). The CDR3 is 16 residues long. Trimming took off 1 base at V and 0 bases at J, with 13 bases between the two ends. The germline V gene has CDR1 DFQATT and CDR2 SNEGSKA (reference sequence). The CDR3 nucleotides read TGCAGTGCTAGAGGGCAGGGGCCAAGCTCCTACAATGAGCAGTTCTTC. Translation: CSARGQGPSSYNEQFF.

In its sample, this clonotype was seen once. A read error may explain this, as a much larger clone is one base away. The gene calls are TRBV7-2 and TRBJ2-3; D gene ambiguous. The CDR3 extends over 15 amino acids. V gave up 3 bases and J gave up 6 bases, with 16 bases separating them. Looked up from germline, CDR1 is SGHTA and CDR2 is FQGNSA. The CDR3 sequence is CASSFGNTHQDTQYF. The CDR3 nucleotides read TGTGCCAGCAGCTTTGGGAACACACACCAGGATACGCAGTATTTT.

This sequence joins TRBV6-1 and TRBJ2-1; no definite D call. The CDR3 runs to 12 residues. Germline V CDR1 and CDR2: MNHNS, SASEGT. V was trimmed by 8 bases and J by 4 bases, leaving 9 bases between them. The CDR3 nucleotides read TGTGCCAGCCTTCGTGGATACAATGAGCAGTTCTTC. As protein: CASLRGYNEQFF.

This chain uses TRBV24-1 with TRBJ2-3; either TRBD1 or TRBD2 may fit D (5 bases each). This CDR3 contains 15 residues. CDR1 and CDR2 (germline): KGHDR, SFDVKD. With 5 bases removed from V and 4 bases from J, the gap between germline ends came to 15 bases. The CDR3 protein is CATSAPGTSPDTQYF. CDR3 nucleotides: TGTGCCACCAGTGCCCCAGGGACGAGTCCAGATACGCAGTATTTT.

The chain links TRBV6-2 or TRBV6-3 to TRBJ2-2, with 9 bases identical to TRBD2. The ends lost 2 bases at V and 2 bases at J; junction bases unmatched: 3. This CDR3 is 16 amino acids long. The germline V gene has CDR1 MNHEY and CDR2 SVGEGT. CDR3 DNA sequence: TGTGCCAGCAGTTACGGGGGACTAGCCAACACCGGGGAGCTGTTTTTT. It specifies CASSYGGLANTGELFF.

V usage is TRBV20-1 and J usage is TRBJ2-7; 8 bases align to TRBD2. This CDR3 region has 11 residues. The V gene's germline CDR1 is DFQATT and CDR2 SNEGSKA (reference sequence). After removal of 8 bases from V and 2 bases from J, the junction contained 2 bases not matched to a gene. The CDR3 sequence: CSQLAAYEQYF. For the CDR3, the DNA is TGCAGTCAACTAGCGGCCTACGAGCAGTACTTC.

This clonotype was counted between two and nine times. This may stem from a read error, because a much larger clone lies one nucleotide away. The chain carries TRBV29-1 and TRBJ2-7; TRBD2 agrees at 12 bases. Germline V gene data show CDR1 as SQVTM and CDR2 as ANQGSEA. V lost 4 bases to trimming and J lost 7 bases; unmatched junction nucleotides: 5. CDR3 length equals 13 residues. CDR3 bases: TGCAGCGTTGGACTAGCGGGAGCATTTGAGCAGTACTTC. It specifies CSVGLAGAFEQYF.

Note on this clonotype: The junction differs from germline at one of its ends, possibly a read error. The CDR3: CASSLRVGVGLTGDTQYF. The CDR3 DNA follows: TGTGCCAGTAGCTTAAGGGTCGGGGTGGGACTAACGGGAGATACGCAGTATTTT. The chain links TRBV11-2 to TRBJ2-3, with TRBD2 matching over 7 bases. The V gene's germline CDR1 is SGHAT and CDR2 FQNNGV. The length of the CDR3 is 18 residues.

In this sample, this clonotype turned up a few times. The chain employs TRBV25-1 and TRBJ2-1; the match to TRBD2 covers 9 bases. Germline CDR1 MGHDK, CDR2 SYGVNS. The V segment lost 3 bases and the J segment 0 bases; nucleotides outside the gene matches: 3. The length of the CDR3 is 16 residues. The CDR3, as DNA: TGTGCCAGCAGTGACCGTAGCGGGAGCTCCTACAATGAGCAGTTCTTC. Its protein product is CASSDRSGSSYNEQFF.

The CDR3 loop is CASSLARLAGVGEQFF. CDR3 bases: TGTGCCAGCAGCTTAGCTAGACTAGCGGGAGTCGGTGAGCAGTTCTTC. J is TRBJ2-1 and V is TRBV7-9; 12 nucleotides line up with TRBD2. The germline CDR1 and CDR2 sequences are SEHNR and FQNEAQ (reference sequence). The CDR3 is 16 residues long. V shed 0 bases and J 9 bases; nucleotides not matched to a gene: 6.

This clonotype was seen more than once but under ten times. J is TRBJ2-2 and V is TRBV7-2; D gene uncertain. Trimming left V 5 bases short and J 7 bases short, with 8 bases between. The V gene's germline CDR1 is SGHTA and CDR2 FQGNSA. The CDR3 consists of 12 residues. The CDR3 reads CASSPYNGELFF. The CDR3 DNA follows: TGTGCCAGCAGCCCCTATAACGGGGAGCTGTTTTTT.